The entry below describes one T cell receptor (beta chain). Antigen unknown. TCRdb's table, derived via immunoSEQ multiplex PCR, lists solely in-frame clones and lacks some. Seen here are over 25,000 clones, around 81% observed once, and the top ten hold more than 0.9%. The CDR3 totals 16 residues. After removal of 5 bases from V and 7 bases from J, the junction contained 12 bases not matched to a gene. Germline CDR1 is MNHNY and CDR2 is SVGAGI (reference sequence). The data belong to a study of T cells in narcolepsy. General study findings and limits: No autoreactive T cell clone sequences appeared in some memory CD4+ repertoires. Reportedly, autoreactive clonotypes were serially detected in patients' blood but not controls'.

This receptor was obtained from a human donor with narcolepsy. Sequencing was done on a sample of CD45RA- memory CD4+ T cells from PBMCs. The V gene is TRBV6-6, the J gene TRBJ2-1, with TRBD2 identical over 9 bases. CDR3 residues: CASSNIAGVGDNEQFF. CDR3 in DNA: TGTGCCAGCAGTAACATAGCGGGGGTAGGAGATAATGAGCAGTTCTTC.